These 17 T cell receptor beta chains were all obtained from the same sample, sequenced in a study of identifying expanded T cells in peripheral blood. The assay was immunoSEQ multiplex PCR, and TCRdb's table has in-frame clones only and misses some. This table has approximately 100,000 clones, about 90% appearing once. The sequenced sample was blood. These receptors originate from a person aged 18-70 years in good health.

This chain uses TRBV13 with TRBJ2-2; the D gene is possibly TRBD1 (5 bases). Trimming took off 1 base at V and 6 bases at J, with 12 bases between the two ends. Looked up from germline, CDR1 is PRHDT and CDR2 is FYEKMQ (reference sequence). The CDR3 is made up of 15 amino acids. The CDR3 DNA reads as TGTGCCAGCAGCTTAGCCAGGGTAGTAGCCGGGGAGCTGTTTTTT. Amino acids: CASSLARVVAGELFF.

The chain carries TRBV18 and TRBJ1-4, with 10 bases aligning to TRBD1. This CDR3 comprises 15 residues. The trim removed 4 bases at V and 6 bases at J, leaving 5 bases unmatched. CDR1 KGHSH and CDR2 LQKENI come from the germline V gene. CDR3: CASSQRQGAYEKLFF. In DNA, the CDR3 is TGTGCCAGCTCACAAAGACAGGGGGCGTATGAAAAACTGTTTTTT.

The chain carries TRBV30 and TRBJ1-5; no clear D. With 1 base removed from V and 3 bases from J, the gap between germline ends came to 7 bases. Germline V gene data show CDR1 as GTSNPN and CDR2 as SVGIG (reference sequence). The CDR3 is 13 amino acids. The CDR3 DNA follows: TGTGCCTGGAGTGAAGGGAACAATCAGCCCCAGCATTTT. This sequence encodes CAWSEGNNQPQHF.

The chain carries TRBV19 and TRBJ1-5; D gene uncertain. V lost 1 base to trimming and J lost 0 bases, with 10 bases between them. CDR3 length: 16 residues. Germline loops: CDR1 LNHDA, CDR2 SQIVND (reference sequence). The CDR3 protein is CASSIVNSYSNQPQHF. In DNA, the CDR3 is TGTGCCAGTAGTATAGTGAACAGTTATAGCAATCAGCCCCAGCATTTT.

The rearrangement joins TRBV9 to TRBJ2-7; D possibly corresponds to TRBD2 (5 bases). Germline V CDR1 and CDR2: SGDLS, YYNGEE. The CDR3 has 13 amino acids. V was pared by 3 bases and J by 6 bases, with 13 bases between. CDR3 in DNA: TGTGCCAGCAGCGATCACCTAGCCTCCGAGCAGTACTTC. This encodes CASSDHLASEQYF.

The chain is built from TRBV10-3 and TRBJ2-1; D call uncertain. Germline V gene lookup returns CDR1 ENHRY and CDR2 SYGVKD. CDR3 length: 14 residues. The V end was cut by 5 bases, the J end by 6 bases, with 14 bases between. The chain's CDR3 is CAISLVGSGNEQFF. The CDR3 coding sequence is TGTGCCATCAGTTTAGTAGGGTCGGGCAATGAGCAGTTCTTC.

The rearrangement uses TRBV7-2 and TRBJ1-6; no firm D call. Germline CDR1 SGHTA, CDR2 FQGNSA. There are 14 residues in the CDR3. V was trimmed by 5 bases and J by 14 bases, leaving 19 bases between them. This CDR3 reads CASSPLVPLAALHF. The CDR3 DNA is TGTGCCAGCAGCCCGCTAGTTCCATTGGCGGCCCTCCACTTT.

This clone was detected once. The V and J genes are TRBV6-4 and TRBJ2-1; D remains ambiguous. CDR1 and CDR2 (germline): MRHNA, SNTAGT. The ends were cut back, 0 bases at V and 4 bases at J, with 10 bases in the middle. The CDR3 loop spans 15 amino acids. The CDR3 DNA follows: TGTGCCAGCAGTGACTCGGCTACATCTTACAATGAGCAGTTCTTC. Its translation is CASSDSATSYNEQFF.

The chain recombines TRBV7-9 with TRBJ2-5; 7 nucleotides align to TRBD2. From germline, CDR1 is SEHNR and CDR2 FQNEAQ (reference sequence). V trimming: 8 bases; J trimming: 7 bases; junction bases outside the gene matches: 7. CDR3 length equals 12 residues. The CDR3 region is CASGAGTTTQYF. Written as DNA, the CDR3 is TGTGCCAGCGGGGCAGGGACTACGACCCAGTACTTC.

The J gene is TRBJ1-2, the V gene TRBV28, with 9 bases fitting TRBD1. There are 18 residues in the CDR3. V lost 1 base and J lost 1; bases outside the gene matches: 10. Germline V CDR1 and CDR2: MDHEN, SYDVKM. The CDR3 loop reads CASSLFGTGSGFNYGYTF. Written as DNA, the CDR3 is TGTGCCAGCAGTTTATTTGGGACAGGGTCAGGGTTTAACTATGGCTACACCTTC.

V and J are TRBV7-8 and TRBJ2-7, with 7 bases lining up with TRBD1. Unmatched junction bases numbered 11, after V lost 1 base and J lost 2 bases. In germline, CDR1 is SGHVS, CDR2 FQNEAQ. CDR3 size: 17 residues. The CDR3 reads CASSLGLGRGYPYEQYF. CDR3 bases: TGTGCCAGCAGCTTAGGGCTCGGCAGGGGGTACCCCTACGAGCAGTACTTC.

This clone was seen just once. The rearrangement joins TRBV2 to TRBJ1-2; 10 bases align to TRBD1. The J segment lost 6 bases and the V segment lost 8 bases, leaving 9 bases of the junction unmatched. Germline values: CDR1 SNHLY, CDR2 FYNNEI. This CDR3 has 14 amino acids. The CDR3, as DNA: TGTGCCAGCGCCAAGACAGGGGGCGGTCATGGCTACACCTTC. Amino acid sequence: CASAKTGGGHGYTF.

The rearrangement links TRBV5-1 to TRBJ2-5; perhaps D is TRBD1 or TRBD2 (6 bases each). Germline V gene lookup returns CDR1 SGHRS and CDR2 YFSETQ. Trimming took 2 bases from V and 2 from J, leaving 13 bases between them. There are 15 residues in the CDR3. The CDR3 region has the DNA TGCGCCAGCAGCTTAGGAGGGGGAATACAAGAGACCCAGTACTTC. This encodes CASSLGGGIQETQYF.

V usage is TRBV5-4 and J usage is TRBJ2-5, with D unclear. The germline V gene has CDR1 SGHNT and CDR2 YYREEE (reference sequence). The CDR3 covers 13 residues. Trimming took off 2 bases at V and 2 bases at J, with 7 bases between the two ends. Here the CDR3 DNA reads TGTGCCAGCAGCTTACTCGGGCAAGAGACCCAGTACTTC. It yields the protein CASSLLGQETQYF.

The chain carries TRBV21-1 and TRBJ2-2; TRBD1, the D gene given by the table, was not confirmed from the DNA. TRBV21-1 is designated a pseudogene. The CDR3 covers 18 residues. The CDR3 DNA sequence: TGTGCCAGCAGCAAAGAATGGGGGAACAGGGGATTGTCCGGGGAGCTGTTTTTT. This codes for CASSKEWGNRGLSGELFF.

The chain combines TRBV6-5 with TRBJ1-1; perhaps TRBD1 as D (6 bases). CDR1 is MNHEY, CDR2 SVGAGI, per germline. V was pared by 6 bases and J by 6 bases, with 20 bases between. The CDR3 loop spans 15 amino acids. The CDR3: CASRSGQLVNSEAFF. The DNA for the CDR3 is TGTGCCAGCAGGTCAGGACAGTTGGTAAACTCTGAAGCTTTCTTT.

The CDR3 here is CASSRLAGGRNEQFF. The CDR3 nucleotides are TGTGCCAGCAGCCGACTAGCGGGAGGGCGTAATGAGCAGTTCTTC. The chain joins TRBV11-2 to TRBJ2-1; 14 nucleotides align to TRBD2. The CDR3 extends over 15 amino acids. Germline lookup yields CDR1 SGHAT and CDR2 FQNNGV. Germline trimming cut 5 bases from V and 7 bases from J; bases unmatched to any gene: 4.